This TCR beta chain was sequenced in a study of T cells after yellow fever vaccination. The study, taken as a whole, reports: Most primary-vaccination clones reappeared after the booster (about 97% CD4, around 88% CD8). Contamination by abundant bulk-population clonotypes could be present in FACS-sorted repertoires. When the response was secondary, it was weaker but reached its peak faster, day 5 versus 15.

TCRdb re-called the 5' RACE reads with MiXCR, one entry per CDR3 protein. The table has about 300,000 distinct CDR3 sequences, 8.7% seen once. This clonotype was seen a handful of times. Its matching antigen is unknown. The TCR comes from a young man who received the YFV17D yellow fever vaccine. The material sequenced was CD4+ T cells sorted from PBMCs, taken 5 days after the yellow fever booster vaccination.

CDR3 sequence (DNA): TGCAGTGGGGGCGGGGGGGCCGATGAGCAGTTCTTC. This encodes CSGGGGADEQFF. This chain links TRBV20-1 with TRBJ2-1, with 9 bases that match TRBD2. This CDR3 has 12 residues. J was trimmed by 8 bases and V by 7 bases; bases with no gene match: 6. Germline CDR1 reads DFQATT; CDR2 reads SNEGSKA (reference sequence).